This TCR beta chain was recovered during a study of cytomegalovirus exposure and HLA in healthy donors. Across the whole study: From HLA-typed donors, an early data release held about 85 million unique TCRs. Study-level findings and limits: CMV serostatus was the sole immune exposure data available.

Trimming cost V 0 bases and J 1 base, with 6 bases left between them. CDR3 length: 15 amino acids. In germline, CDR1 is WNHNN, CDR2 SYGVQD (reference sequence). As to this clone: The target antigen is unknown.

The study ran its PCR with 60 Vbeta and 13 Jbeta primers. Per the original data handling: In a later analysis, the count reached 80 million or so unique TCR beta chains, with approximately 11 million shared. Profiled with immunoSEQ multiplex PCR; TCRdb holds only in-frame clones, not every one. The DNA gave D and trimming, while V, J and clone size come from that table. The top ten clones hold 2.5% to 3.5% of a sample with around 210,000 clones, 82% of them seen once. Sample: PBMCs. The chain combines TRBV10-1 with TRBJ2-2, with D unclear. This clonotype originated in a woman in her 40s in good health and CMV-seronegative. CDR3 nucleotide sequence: TGCGCCAGCAGTGAGTCTGGGCGGAACACCGGGGAGCTGTTTTTT. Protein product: CASSESGRNTGELFF.